These 6 T cell receptor beta chains share one sample of origin, sequenced in a study of CD8 T cells in ankylosing spondylitis. One entry per CDR3 protein results from TCRdb running MiXCR on the 5' RACE reads. The sample includes some 140,000 distinct CDR3 sequences, roughly 7.7% of them seen just once. Sequencing was performed on synovial fluid, either unsorted or a sorted T cell fraction (not recorded which). Receptor source: a male donor with ankylosing spondylitis.

This clonotype was recorded many times. The rearrangement joins TRBV7-9 to TRBJ2-7; 11 bases are shared with TRBD1. J gave up 4 bases and V 3 bases, and 2 bases lay outside the gene matches. The CDR3 extends over 14 amino acids. Germline CDR1 reads SEHNR; CDR2 reads FQNEAQ (reference sequence). This CDR3 is CASSLGQGVYEQYF. The CDR3 nucleotides read TGTGCCAGCAGCTTGGGACAGGGGGTATACGAGCAGTACTTC.

This clonotype was seen more than once but under ten times. Since a much larger clone is just one base distant, this may be a read error. The rearrangement joins TRBV29-1 to TRBJ1-2; no reliable D call. The CDR3 loop spans 16 amino acids. Between the trimmed V and J ends, which lost 0 bases and 3 bases, there was a span of 17 bases. Looked up from germline, CDR1 is SQVTM and CDR2 is ANQGSEA. DNA of the CDR3: TGCAGCGTTGAAGAGCCCGCGACCTCCGGCCACTATGGCTACACCTTC. It codes for CSVEEPATSGHYGYTF.

This clonotype was detected a few times. V and J are TRBV3-1 and TRBJ1-1, with D tentatively TRBD1 (5 bases). Germline lookup yields CDR1 LGHDT and CDR2 YNNKEL (reference sequence). The V end was cut by 4 bases, the J end by 4 bases, with 19 bases between. The CDR3 sequence is 16 residues long. The CDR3 reads CASSPTRITRGTEAFF. DNA for the CDR3: TGTGCCAGCAGCCCCACAAGGATCACGAGGGGCACTGAAGCTTTCTTT.

This clonotype was recorded many times. CDR3 protein: CASSPDGGPEAFF. Here the CDR3 DNA reads TGCGCCAGCAGCCCGGACGGGGGCCCTGAAGCTTTCTTT. The V gene is TRBV5-1, the J gene TRBJ1-1; TRBD1 might be the D (6 bases). CDR1 and CDR2 from the germline V gene are SGHRS and YFSETQ. V was pared by 4 bases and J by 6 bases, with 13 bases between. CDR3 length: 13 residues. The full variable domain, rest sourced from reference TRBV5-1 and TRBJ1-1, is KAGVTQTPRYLIKTRGQQVTLSCSPISGHRSVSWYQQTPGQGLQFLFEYFSETQRNKGNFPGRFSGRQFSNSRSEMNVSTLELGDSALYLCASSPDGGPEAFFGQGTRLTVV.

J is TRBJ2-4 and V is TRBV18; D not certain. Trimming left V 3 bases short and J 0 bases short, with 12 bases between. CDR3 length equals 16 residues. CDR1 is KGHSH, CDR2 LQKENI, per germline. Here the CDR3 reads CASSPTAALAKNIQYF. CDR3 bases: TGTGCCAGCTCACCTACGGCAGCCTTAGCCAAAAACATTCAGTACTTC.

This clonotype has only a few counts. The CDR3 protein is CSVNGPGYGYTF. CDR3 coding DNA: TGCAGCGTCAACGGACCCGGCTATGGCTACACCTTC. V is TRBV29-1 and J is TRBJ1-2, with D hard to call. Germline values: CDR1 SQVTM, CDR2 ANQGSEA. The CDR3 covers 12 residues. Deletions cut 6 bases from V and 4 bases from J, with 12 bases between. Full variable domain (outside the CDR3, taken from reference TRBV29-1 and TRBJ1-2): SAVISQKPSRDICQRGTSLTIQCQVDSQVTMMFWYRQQPGQSLTLIATANQGSEATYESGFVIDKFPISRPNLTFSTLTVSNMSPEDSSIYLCSVNGPGYGYTFGSGTRLTVV.